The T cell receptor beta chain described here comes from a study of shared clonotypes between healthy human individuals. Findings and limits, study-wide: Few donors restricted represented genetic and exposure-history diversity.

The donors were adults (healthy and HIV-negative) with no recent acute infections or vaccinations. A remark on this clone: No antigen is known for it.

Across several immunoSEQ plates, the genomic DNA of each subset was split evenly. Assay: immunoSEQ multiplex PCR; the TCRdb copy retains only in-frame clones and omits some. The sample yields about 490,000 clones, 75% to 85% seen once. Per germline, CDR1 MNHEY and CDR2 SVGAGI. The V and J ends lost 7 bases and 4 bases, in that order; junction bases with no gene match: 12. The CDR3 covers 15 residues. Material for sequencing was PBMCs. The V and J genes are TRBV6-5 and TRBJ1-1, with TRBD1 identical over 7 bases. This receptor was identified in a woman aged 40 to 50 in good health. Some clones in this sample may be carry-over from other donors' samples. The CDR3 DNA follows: TGTGCCAGCAACCAACTCACGACAGGGCCCACTGAAGCTTTCTTT. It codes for CASNQLTTGPTEAFF.